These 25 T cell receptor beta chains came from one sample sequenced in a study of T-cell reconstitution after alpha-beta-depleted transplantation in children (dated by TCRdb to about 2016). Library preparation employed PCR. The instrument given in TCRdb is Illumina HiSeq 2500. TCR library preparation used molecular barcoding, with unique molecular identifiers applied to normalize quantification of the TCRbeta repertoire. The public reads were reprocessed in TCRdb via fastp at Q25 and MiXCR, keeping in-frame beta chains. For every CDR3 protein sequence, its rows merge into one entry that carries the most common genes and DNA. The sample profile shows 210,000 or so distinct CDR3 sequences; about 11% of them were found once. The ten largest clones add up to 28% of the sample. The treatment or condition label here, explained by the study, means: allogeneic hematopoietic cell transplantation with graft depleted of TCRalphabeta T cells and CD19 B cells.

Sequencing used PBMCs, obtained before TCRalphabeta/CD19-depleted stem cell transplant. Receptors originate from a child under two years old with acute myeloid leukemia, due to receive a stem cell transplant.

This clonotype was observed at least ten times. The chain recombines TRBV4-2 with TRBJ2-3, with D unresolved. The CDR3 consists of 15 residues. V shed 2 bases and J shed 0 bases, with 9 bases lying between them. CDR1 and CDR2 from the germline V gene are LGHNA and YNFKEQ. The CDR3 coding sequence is TGTGCCAGCAGCCAAACATATCGGAGCACAGATACGCAGTATTTT. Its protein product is CASSQTYRSTDTQYF.

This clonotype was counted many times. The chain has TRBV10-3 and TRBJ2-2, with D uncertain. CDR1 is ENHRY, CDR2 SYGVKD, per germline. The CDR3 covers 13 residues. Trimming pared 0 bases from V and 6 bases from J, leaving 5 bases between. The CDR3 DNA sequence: TGTGCCATCAGTGAGTCACGGCCCGGGGAGCTGTTTTTT. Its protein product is CAISESRPGELFF.

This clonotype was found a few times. In DNA form, the CDR3 reads TGTGCCAGCACGGACACCATGGGATTACAAGAGACCCAGTACTTC. As protein: CASTDTMGLQETQYF. The chain has TRBV6-2 or TRBV6-3 and TRBJ2-5; D perhaps matches TRBD1 (5 bases). V was cut by 7 bases and J by 2 bases, with 17 bases left in between. CDR1 MNHEY and CDR2 SVGEGT come from the germline V gene. This CDR3 contains 15 residues.

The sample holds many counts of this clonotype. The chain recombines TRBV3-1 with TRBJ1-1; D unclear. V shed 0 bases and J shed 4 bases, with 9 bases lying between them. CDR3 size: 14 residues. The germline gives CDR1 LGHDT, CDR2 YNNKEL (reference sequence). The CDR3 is CASSQETKGTEAFF. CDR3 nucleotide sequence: TGTGCCAGCAGCCAAGAAACGAAGGGCACTGAAGCTTTCTTT.

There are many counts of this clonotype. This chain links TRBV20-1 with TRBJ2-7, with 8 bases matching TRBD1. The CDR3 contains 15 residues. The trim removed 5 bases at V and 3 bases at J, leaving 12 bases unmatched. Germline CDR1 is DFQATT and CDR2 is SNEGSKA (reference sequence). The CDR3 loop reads CSAERGTGPFYEQYF. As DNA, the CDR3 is TGCAGTGCTGAAAGGGGGACAGGTCCTTTCTACGAGCAGTACTTC.

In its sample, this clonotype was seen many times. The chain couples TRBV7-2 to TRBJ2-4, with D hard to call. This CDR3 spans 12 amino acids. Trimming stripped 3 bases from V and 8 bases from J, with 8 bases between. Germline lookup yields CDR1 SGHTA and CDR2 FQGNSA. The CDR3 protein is CASSLYEHIQYF. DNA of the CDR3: TGTGCCAGCAGCTTGTATGAGCACATTCAGTACTTC.

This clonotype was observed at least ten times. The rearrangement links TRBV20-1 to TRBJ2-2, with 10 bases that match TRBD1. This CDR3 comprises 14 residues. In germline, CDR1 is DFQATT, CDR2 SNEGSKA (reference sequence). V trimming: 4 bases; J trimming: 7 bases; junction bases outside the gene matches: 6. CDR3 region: CSAIGTGAGGELFF. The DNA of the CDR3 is TGCAGTGCTATAGGGACAGGGGCTGGCGGGGAGCTGTTTTTT.

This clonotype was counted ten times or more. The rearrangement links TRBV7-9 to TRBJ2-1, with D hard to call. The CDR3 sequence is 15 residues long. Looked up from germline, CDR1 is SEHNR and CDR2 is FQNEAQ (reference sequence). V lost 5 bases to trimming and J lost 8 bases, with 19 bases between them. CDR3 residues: CASSPPIRYGDEQFF. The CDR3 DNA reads TGTGCCAGCAGCCCTCCAATCAGGTACGGCGATGAGCAGTTCTTC.

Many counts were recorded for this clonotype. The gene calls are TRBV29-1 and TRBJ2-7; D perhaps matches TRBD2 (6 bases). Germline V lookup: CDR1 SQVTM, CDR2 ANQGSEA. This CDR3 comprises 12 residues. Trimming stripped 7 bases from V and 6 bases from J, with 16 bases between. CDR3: CSARGVFFEQYF. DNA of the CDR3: TGCAGCGCGCGGGGCGTTTTCTTCGAGCAGTACTTC.

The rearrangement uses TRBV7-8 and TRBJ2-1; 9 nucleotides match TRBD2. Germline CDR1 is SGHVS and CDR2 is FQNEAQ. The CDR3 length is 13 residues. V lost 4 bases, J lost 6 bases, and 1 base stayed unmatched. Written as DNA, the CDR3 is TGTGCCAGCAGCTCGGGACTAGCCAATGAGCAGTTCTTC. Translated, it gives CASSSGLANEQFF.

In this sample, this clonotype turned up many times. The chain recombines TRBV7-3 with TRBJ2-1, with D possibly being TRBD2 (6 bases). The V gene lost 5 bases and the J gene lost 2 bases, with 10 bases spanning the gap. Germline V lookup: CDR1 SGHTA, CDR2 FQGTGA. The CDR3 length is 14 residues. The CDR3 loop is CASSPGEAYNEQFF. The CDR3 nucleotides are TGTGCCAGCAGCCCGGGGGAGGCCTACAATGAGCAGTTCTTC.

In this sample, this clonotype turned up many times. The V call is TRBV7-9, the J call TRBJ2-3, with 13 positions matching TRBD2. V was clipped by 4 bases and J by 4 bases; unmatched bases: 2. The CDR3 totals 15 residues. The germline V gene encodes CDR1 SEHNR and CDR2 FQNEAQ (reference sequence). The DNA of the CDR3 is TGTGCCAGCAGCTCCGGGACTAGCGGGGCAGATACGCAGTATTTT. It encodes CASSSGTSGADTQYF.

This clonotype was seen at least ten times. Here the CDR3 DNA reads TGTGCCAGCAGCTTAGCTTGGGGGGCCTCCTACGAGCAGTACTTC. Its protein product is CASSLAWGASYEQYF. The rearrangement uses TRBV7-2 and TRBJ2-7; perhaps D is TRBD1 or TRBD2 (6 bases each). CDR1 is SGHTA, CDR2 FQGNSA, per germline. The CDR3 has 15 residues. V was clipped by 0 bases and J by 0 bases, with 9 bases between them.

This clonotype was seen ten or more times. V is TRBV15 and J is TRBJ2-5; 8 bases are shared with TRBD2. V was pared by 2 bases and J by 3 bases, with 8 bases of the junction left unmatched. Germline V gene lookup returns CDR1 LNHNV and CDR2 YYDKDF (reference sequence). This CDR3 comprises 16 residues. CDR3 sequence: CATSRRFGGRKETQYF. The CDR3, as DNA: TGTGCCACCAGCAGAAGATTTGGCGGGAGGAAAGAGACCCAGTACTTC.

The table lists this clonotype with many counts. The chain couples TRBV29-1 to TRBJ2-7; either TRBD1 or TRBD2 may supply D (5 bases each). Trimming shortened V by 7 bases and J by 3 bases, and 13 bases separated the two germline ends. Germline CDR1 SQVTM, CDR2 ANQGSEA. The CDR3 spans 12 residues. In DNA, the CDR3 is TGCAGCGCCTCTGGGGGTTTCTACGAGCAGTACTTC. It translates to CSASGGFYEQYF.

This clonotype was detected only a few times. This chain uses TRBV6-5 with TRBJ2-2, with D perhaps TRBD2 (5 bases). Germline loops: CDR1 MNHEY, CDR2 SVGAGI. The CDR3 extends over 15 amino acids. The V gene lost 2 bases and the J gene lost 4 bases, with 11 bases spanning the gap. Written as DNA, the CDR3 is TGTGCCAGCAGTTACGGAGCGGCGGGCACCGGGGAGCTGTTTTTT. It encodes CASSYGAAGTGELFF.

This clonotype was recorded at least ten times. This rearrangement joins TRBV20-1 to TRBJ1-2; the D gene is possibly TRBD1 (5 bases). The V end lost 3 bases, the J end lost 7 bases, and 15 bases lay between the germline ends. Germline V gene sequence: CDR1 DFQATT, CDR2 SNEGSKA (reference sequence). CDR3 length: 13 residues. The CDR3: CSASSRVSGGYTF. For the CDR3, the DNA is TGCAGTGCTAGTTCCAGGGTTTCGGGTGGCTACACCTTC.

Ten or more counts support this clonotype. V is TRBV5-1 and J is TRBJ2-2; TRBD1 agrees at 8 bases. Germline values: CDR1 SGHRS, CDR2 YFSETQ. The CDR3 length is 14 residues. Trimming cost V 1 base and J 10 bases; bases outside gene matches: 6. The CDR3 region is CASSLSQGEKELFF. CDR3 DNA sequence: TGCGCCAGCAGCTTGTCACAGGGGGAAAAGGAGCTGTTTTTT.

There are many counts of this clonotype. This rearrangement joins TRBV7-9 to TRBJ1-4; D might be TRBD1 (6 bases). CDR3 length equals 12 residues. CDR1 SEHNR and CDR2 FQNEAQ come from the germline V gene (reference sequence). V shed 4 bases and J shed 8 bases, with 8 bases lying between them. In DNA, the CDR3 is TGTGCCAGCAGCTCCACAGGGGAAAAACTGTTTTTT. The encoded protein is CASSSTGEKLFF.

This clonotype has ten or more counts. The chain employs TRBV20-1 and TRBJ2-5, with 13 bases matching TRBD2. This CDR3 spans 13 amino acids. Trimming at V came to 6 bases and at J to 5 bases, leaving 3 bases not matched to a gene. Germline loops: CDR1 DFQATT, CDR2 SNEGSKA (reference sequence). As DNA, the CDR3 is TGCAGTGCAGAGACTAGCGGGGGGGAGACCCAGTACTTC. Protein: CSAETSGGETQYF.

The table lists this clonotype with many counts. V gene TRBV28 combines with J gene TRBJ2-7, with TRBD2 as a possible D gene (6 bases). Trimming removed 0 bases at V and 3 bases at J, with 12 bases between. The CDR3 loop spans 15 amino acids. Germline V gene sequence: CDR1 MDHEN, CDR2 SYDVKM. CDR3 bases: TGTGCCAGCAGTTTATGGGCGGGACTGAGCTACGAGCAGTACTTC. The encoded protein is CASSLWAGLSYEQYF.

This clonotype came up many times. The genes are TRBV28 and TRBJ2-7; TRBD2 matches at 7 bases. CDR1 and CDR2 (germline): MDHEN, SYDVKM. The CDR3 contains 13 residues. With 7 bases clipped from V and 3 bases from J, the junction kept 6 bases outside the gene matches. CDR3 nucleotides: TGTGCCAGCAATCCCCGGACTAGCTACGAGCAGTACTTC. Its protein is CASNPRTSYEQYF.

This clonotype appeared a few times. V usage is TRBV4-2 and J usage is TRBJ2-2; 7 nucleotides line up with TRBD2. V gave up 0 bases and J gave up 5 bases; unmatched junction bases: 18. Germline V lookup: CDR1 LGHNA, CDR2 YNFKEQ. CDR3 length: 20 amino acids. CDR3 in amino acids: CASSQEGLLATPSKTGELFF. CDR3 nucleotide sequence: TGTGCCAGCAGCCAAGAGGGCCTACTAGCGACCCCTTCTAAGACCGGGGAGCTGTTTTTT.

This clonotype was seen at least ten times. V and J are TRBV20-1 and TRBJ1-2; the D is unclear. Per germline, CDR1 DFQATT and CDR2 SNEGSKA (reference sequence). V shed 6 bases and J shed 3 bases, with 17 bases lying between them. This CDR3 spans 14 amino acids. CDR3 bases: TGCAGTGCACAGACCCCCGACACGTACTATGGCTACACCTTC. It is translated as CSAQTPDTYYGYTF.

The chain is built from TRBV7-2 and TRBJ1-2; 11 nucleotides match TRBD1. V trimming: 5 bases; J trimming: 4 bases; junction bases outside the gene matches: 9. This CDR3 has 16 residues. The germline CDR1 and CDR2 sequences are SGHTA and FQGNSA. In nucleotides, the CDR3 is TGTGCCAGCAGCCTTCTAGGACAGGGGGCCGCCTATGGCTACACCTTC. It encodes CASSLLGQGAAYGYTF. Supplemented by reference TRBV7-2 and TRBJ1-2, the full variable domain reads GAGVSQSPSNKVTEKGKDVELRCDPISGHTALYWYRQSLGQGLEFLIYFQGNSAPDKSGLPSDRFSAERTGGSVSTLTIQRTQQEDSAVYLCASSLLGQGAAYGYTFGSGTRLTVV.